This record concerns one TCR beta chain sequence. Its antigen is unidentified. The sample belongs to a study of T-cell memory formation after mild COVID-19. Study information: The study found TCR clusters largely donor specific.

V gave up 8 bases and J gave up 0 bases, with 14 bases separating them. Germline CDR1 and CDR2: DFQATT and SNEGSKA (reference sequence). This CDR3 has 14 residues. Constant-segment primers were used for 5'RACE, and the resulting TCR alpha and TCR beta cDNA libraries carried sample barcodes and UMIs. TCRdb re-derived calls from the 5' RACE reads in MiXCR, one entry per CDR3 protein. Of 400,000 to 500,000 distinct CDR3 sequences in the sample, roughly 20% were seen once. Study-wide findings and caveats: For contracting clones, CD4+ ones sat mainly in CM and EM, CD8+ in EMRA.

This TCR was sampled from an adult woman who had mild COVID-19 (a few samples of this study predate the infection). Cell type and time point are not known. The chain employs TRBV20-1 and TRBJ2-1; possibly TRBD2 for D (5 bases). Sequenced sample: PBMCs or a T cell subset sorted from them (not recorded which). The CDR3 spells CSLPRGSSYNEQFF. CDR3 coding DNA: TGCAGTCTCCCGCGAGGGAGCTCCTACAATGAGCAGTTCTTC.